This note documents a single TCR beta chain sequence. Enrolled during active infection, Seattle patients were then followed longitudinally. The V and J ends lost 4 bases and 5 bases respectively, with 15 bases between them. This CDR3 has 15 residues. In germline, CDR1 is MNHEY, CDR2 SVGAGI. The sample belongs to a study of blood T cell repertoires in COVID-19. The overall study: T cells, B-cell-depleted T cells, or PBMCs supplied cDNA or gDNA.

The protocol was immunoSEQ multiplex PCR, while the TCRdb copy is restricted to in-frame clones and leaves out a portion. Of approximately 500,000 clones in the sample, approximately 88% were seen once. The rearrangement uses TRBV6-5 and TRBJ2-1; a possible D gene is TRBD2 (5 bases). Sequencing was carried out using peripheral blood. The sequence was collected from a woman aged 50 to 65 with COVID-19, enrolled during active disease. For the CDR3, the DNA is TGTGCCAGCAGTTCGAAGCACGGGGTTAACAATGAGCAGTTCTTC. Its translation: CASSSKHGVNNEQFF.